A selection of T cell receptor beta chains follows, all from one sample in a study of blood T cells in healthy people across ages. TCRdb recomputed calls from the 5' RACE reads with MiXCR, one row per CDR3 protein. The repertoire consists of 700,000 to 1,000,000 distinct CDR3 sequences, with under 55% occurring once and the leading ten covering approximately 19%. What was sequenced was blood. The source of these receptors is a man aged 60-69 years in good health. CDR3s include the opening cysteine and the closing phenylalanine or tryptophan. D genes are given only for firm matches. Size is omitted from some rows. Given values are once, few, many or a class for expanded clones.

cdr3_nt: TGCAGTGCTAGAGATAACCAAAGGGCCGTAAGCACTGGGGCCAACGTCCTGACTTTC
cdr3_aa: CSARDNQRAVSTGANVLTF
d_call: NA
clone_size: NA
v_call: TRBV20-1
j_call: TRBJ2-6

cdr3_nt: TGCGCCAGCAGCCAAGGGAAGGGGGGTCGGAACACTGAAGCTTTCTTT
cdr3_aa: CASSQGKGGRNTEAFF
d_call: NA
clone_size: NA
v_call: TRBV4-3
j_call: TRBJ1-1

cdr3_nt: TGCAGTGCCCCGGACAGCTCTGGGGCCAACGTCCTGACTTTC
cdr3_aa: CSAPDSSGANVLTF
d_call: NA
clone_size: NA
v_call: TRBV20-1
j_call: TRBJ2-6

cdr3_nt: TGCAGCGGTCGCGTAGGGGGATACAGGAACACTGAAGCTTTCTTT
cdr3_aa: CSGRVGGYRNTEAFF
d_call: NA
clone_size: few
v_call: TRBV29-1
j_call: TRBJ1-1

cdr3_nt: TGTGCCAGCAGCTGGACCGGTAGCGGCTCCTACGAGCAGTACTTC
cdr3_aa: CASSWTGSGSYEQYF
d_call: NA
clone_size: NA
v_call: TRBV27
j_call: TRBJ2-7

cdr3_nt: TGCGCCAGCAGCTTGGGAAGTACAGTCAACACTGAAGCTTTCTTT
cdr3_aa: CASSLGSTVNTEAFF
d_call: NA
clone_size: few
v_call: TRBV5-1
j_call: TRBJ1-1

cdr3_nt: TGTGCCAGCGCCATGTCCGGGACTAGTTTTAGTAGGTCCTACAATGAGCAGTACTTC
cdr3_aa: CASAMSGTSFSRSYNEQYF
d_call: TRBD2
clone_size: NA
v_call: TRBV7-2
j_call: TRBJ2-5

cdr3_nt: TGCGCCAGCAGCCCGACAGGGGGCACAGGGGCCAACGTCCTGACTTTC
cdr3_aa: CASSPTGGTGANVLTF
d_call: TRBD1
clone_size: once
v_call: TRBV5-1
j_call: TRBJ2-6

cdr3_nt: TGCAGTGCCTACGCGAGAGGCTTCGACGGCTACACCTTC
cdr3_aa: CSAYARGFDGYTF
d_call: NA
clone_size: few
v_call: TRBV20-1
j_call: TRBJ1-2

cdr3_nt: TGCAGTGCTACCCTGGGCAGGGCTCGTACCGGGGAGCTGTTTTTT
cdr3_aa: CSATLGRARTGELFF
d_call: NA
clone_size: NA
v_call: TRBV20-1
j_call: TRBJ2-2

cdr3_nt: TGCGCCAGCAGCAACGACAGGATGTTCACCGGGGAGCTGTTTTTT
cdr3_aa: CASSNDRMFTGELFF
d_call: NA
clone_size: few
v_call: TRBV5-1
j_call: TRBJ2-2

cdr3_nt: TGTGCCACACAACAGCGGGGCCCGCCAGCTGGGGCCAACGTCCTGACTTTC
cdr3_aa: CATQQRGPPAGANVLTF
d_call: TRBD2
clone_size: NA
v_call: TRBV15
j_call: TRBJ2-6

cdr3_nt: TGTGCCAGCAGCCCTCGAACGGCCGTCGCGAGGGGGATCTACGGGCAGTACTTC
cdr3_aa: CASSPRTAVARGIYGQYF
d_call: NA
clone_size: NA
v_call: TRBV5-6
j_call: TRBJ2-4

cdr3_nt: TGTGCCAGCAGTTACTCGAGCAGAAGCTCCTACGAGCAGTACTTC
cdr3_aa: CASSYSSRSSYEQYF
d_call: NA
clone_size: NA
v_call: TRBV6-5
j_call: TRBJ2-7

cdr3_nt: TGTGCCAGCAGCTTACAGGGGGCCCCCGGCTCCTACAATGAGCAGTTCTTC
cdr3_aa: CASSLQGAPGSYNEQFF
d_call: TRBD1
clone_size: NA
v_call: TRBV7-2
j_call: TRBJ2-1

cdr3_nt: TGCGCCAGCAGCCAAGAAGGACAGCGAGGAAACCAAGAGACCCAGTACTTC
cdr3_aa: CASSQEGQRGNQETQYF
d_call: NA
clone_size: few
v_call: TRBV4-1
j_call: TRBJ2-5

cdr3_nt: TGTGCCAGCAGCGCCTCGTTTGCAGCGGGGGGGCCTGGGGAGACCCAGTACTTC
cdr3_aa: CASSASFAAGGPGETQYF
d_call: TRBD2
clone_size: NA
v_call: TRBV2
j_call: TRBJ2-5

cdr3_nt: TGTGCCAGCAGACCAACCGGACAGGGGAATTCACCCCTCCACTTT
cdr3_aa: CASRPTGQGNSPLHF
d_call: TRBD1
clone_size: NA
v_call: TRBV27
j_call: TRBJ1-6

cdr3_nt: TGCGCCAGCAGCCAAGATCCCCCAGGCTGGGTTTACAATCAGCCCCAGCATTTT
cdr3_aa: CASSQDPPGWVYNQPQHF
d_call: NA
clone_size: many
v_call: TRBV4-3
j_call: TRBJ1-5

cdr3_nt: TGTGCCAGCAGTCTAGTCCCGGCGGGGGGGAACAATGAGCAGTTCTTC
cdr3_aa: CASSLVPAGGNNEQFF
d_call: TRBD2
clone_size: NA
v_call: TRBV28
j_call: TRBJ2-1

cdr3_nt: TGCGCCAGCAGCCAAGTCAGCGGGACCGTTTACACAGATACGCAGTATTTT
cdr3_aa: CASSQVSGTVYTDTQYF
d_call: TRBD2
clone_size: NA
v_call: TRBV4-1
j_call: TRBJ2-3

cdr3_nt: TGCGCCAGCAGCACACGGGGGGAGTACAATGAGCAGTACTTC
cdr3_aa: CASSTRGEYNEQYF
d_call: TRBD2
clone_size: NA
v_call: TRBV5-1
j_call: TRBJ2-7

cdr3_nt: TGCGCCAGCAGCTGGGGACAGGGTATCAACGAGCAGTACTTC
cdr3_aa: CASSWGQGINEQYF
d_call: TRBD1
clone_size: few
v_call: TRBV5-1
j_call: TRBJ2-7

cdr3_nt: TGTGCCAGCAGCCCAAGGGGACAGGGGGCGTCCTACGAGCAGTACTTC
cdr3_aa: CASSPRGQGASYEQYF
d_call: TRBD1
clone_size: once
v_call: TRBV9
j_call: TRBJ2-7

cdr3_nt: TGCGCCAGCAGCTTAGGGACACCAAGGAGTGGGGAGACCCAGTACTTC
cdr3_aa: CASSLGTPRSGETQYF
d_call: NA
clone_size: NA
v_call: TRBV5-1
j_call: TRBJ2-5

cdr3_nt: TGCAGCGTTGCTTTGGGGGATAATCAGCCCCAGCATTTT
cdr3_aa: CSVALGDNQPQHF
d_call: NA
clone_size: many
v_call: TRBV29-1
j_call: TRBJ1-5

cdr3_nt: TGTGCCATCAGTGAGTCTGGCGGGGGATCAGGCTATGGCTACACCTTC
cdr3_aa: CAISESGGGSGYGYTF
d_call: NA
clone_size: NA
v_call: TRBV10-3
j_call: TRBJ1-2

cdr3_nt: TGTGCCAGCCGTGCTCCGGGGGTAGGCGAGCAGTACTTC
cdr3_aa: CASRAPGVGEQYF
d_call: NA
clone_size: NA
v_call: TRBV25-1
j_call: TRBJ2-7

cdr3_nt: TGTGCCAGCAGCCGGACAACGAACACTGAAGCTTTCTTT
cdr3_aa: CASSRTTNTEAFF
d_call: NA
clone_size: NA
v_call: TRBV6-1
j_call: TRBJ1-1

cdr3_nt: TGCAGTGCTAGGAGAAGGGGGAGCACAGATACGCAGTATTTT
cdr3_aa: CSARRRGSTDTQYF
d_call: NA
clone_size: many
v_call: TRBV20-1
j_call: TRBJ2-3

cdr3_nt: TGTGCCAGCAGTTTATCGTCACCCGGAGGGTCGCAGTTCTTC
cdr3_aa: CASSLSSPGGSQFF
d_call: NA
clone_size: few
v_call: TRBV27
j_call: TRBJ2-1

cdr3_nt: TGTGCCAGCACGATTTCGCGGGACAGCTATAACTATGGCTACACCTTC
cdr3_aa: CASTISRDSYNYGYTF
d_call: TRBD1
clone_size: few
v_call: TRBV28
j_call: TRBJ1-2

cdr3_nt: TGTGCCAGCAGCTTGGATTGGGCAGGGCGGGAGACCCAGTACTTC
cdr3_aa: CASSLDWAGRETQYF
d_call: NA
clone_size: NA
v_call: TRBV5-4
j_call: TRBJ2-5

cdr3_nt: TGCAGCGTTCAGGGGGTTTCCTACGAGCAGTACTTC
cdr3_aa: CSVQGVSYEQYF
d_call: TRBD1
clone_size: few
v_call: TRBV29-1
j_call: TRBJ2-7

cdr3_nt: TGTGCCAGCAGCCGGGGACGGAACTATGGCTACACCTTC
cdr3_aa: CASSRGRNYGYTF
d_call: NA
clone_size: NA
v_call: TRBV14
j_call: TRBJ1-2

cdr3_nt: TGTGCCAGCAGTCCGGGGACAAATAGCAATCAGCCCCAGCATTTT
cdr3_aa: CASSPGTNSNQPQHF
d_call: NA
clone_size: few
v_call: TRBV28
j_call: TRBJ1-5

cdr3_nt: TGTGCCATCAGTGAGGCCCGCCAAGCGGGGGGGTACACGGGAGAGACCCAGTACTTC
cdr3_aa: CAISEARQAGGYTGETQYF
d_call: TRBD2
clone_size: few
v_call: TRBV10-3
j_call: TRBJ2-5

cdr3_nt: TGCGCCAGCAGCCAGACAGGGACTCATTCACCCCTCCACTTT
cdr3_aa: CASSQTGTHSPLHF
d_call: TRBD1
clone_size: NA
v_call: TRBV5-1
j_call: TRBJ1-6

cdr3_nt: TGCAGCGTCGGTGGCCTCCTCACAGATACGCAGTATTTT
cdr3_aa: CSVGGLLTDTQYF
d_call: NA
clone_size: once
v_call: TRBV29-1
j_call: TRBJ2-3

cdr3_nt: TGTGCCAGCAGTCCGGGATACAGGGGAGTCAGCCACTACTACGAGCAGTACTTC
cdr3_aa: CASSPGYRGVSHYYEQYF
d_call: TRBD1
clone_size: NA
v_call: TRBV27
j_call: TRBJ2-7